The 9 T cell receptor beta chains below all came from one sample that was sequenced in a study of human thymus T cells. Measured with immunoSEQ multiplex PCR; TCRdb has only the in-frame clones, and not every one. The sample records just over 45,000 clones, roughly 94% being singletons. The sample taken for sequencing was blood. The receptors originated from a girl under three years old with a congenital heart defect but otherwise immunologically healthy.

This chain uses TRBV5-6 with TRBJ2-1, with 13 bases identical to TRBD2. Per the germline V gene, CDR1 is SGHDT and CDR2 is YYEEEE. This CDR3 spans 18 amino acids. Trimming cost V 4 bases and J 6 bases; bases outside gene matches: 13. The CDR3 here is CASSRSGTSGKLVNEQFF. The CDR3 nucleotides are TGTGCCAGCAGCCGTTCCGGGACTAGCGGGAAATTGGTCAATGAGCAGTTCTTC.

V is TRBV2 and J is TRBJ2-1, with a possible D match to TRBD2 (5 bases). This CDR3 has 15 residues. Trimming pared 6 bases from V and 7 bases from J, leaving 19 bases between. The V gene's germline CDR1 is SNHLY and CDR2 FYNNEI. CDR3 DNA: TGTGCCAGCAGCGTCAGATCGACTACGGGGAATGAGCAGTTCTTC. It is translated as CASSVRSTTGNEQFF. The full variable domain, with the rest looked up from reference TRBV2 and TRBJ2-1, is EPEVTQTPSHQVTQMGQEVILRCVPISNHLYFYWYRQILGQKVEFLVSFYNNEISEKSEIFDDQFSVERPDGSNFTLKIRSTKLEDSAMYFCASSVRSTTGNEQFFGPGTRLTVL.

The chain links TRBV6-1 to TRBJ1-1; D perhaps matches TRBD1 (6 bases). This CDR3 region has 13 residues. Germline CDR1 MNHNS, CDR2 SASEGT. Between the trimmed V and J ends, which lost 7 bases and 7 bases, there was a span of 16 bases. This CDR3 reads CASNTGRSGEAFF. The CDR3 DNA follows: TGTGCCAGCAACACAGGGCGTAGTGGTGAAGCTTTCTTT.

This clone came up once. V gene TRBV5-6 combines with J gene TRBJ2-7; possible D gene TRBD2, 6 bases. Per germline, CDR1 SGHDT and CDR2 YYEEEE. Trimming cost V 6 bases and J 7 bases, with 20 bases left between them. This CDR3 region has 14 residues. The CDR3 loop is CASTGTGEKGEQYF. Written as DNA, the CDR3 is TGTGCCAGCACAGGGACGGGGGAGAAGGGAGAGCAGTACTTC. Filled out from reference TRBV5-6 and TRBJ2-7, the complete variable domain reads DAGVTQSPTHLIKTRGQQVTLRCSPKSGHDTVSWYQQALGQGPQFIFQYYEEEERQRGNFPDRFSGHQFPNYSSELNVNALLLGDSALYLCASTGTGEKGEQYFGPGTRLTVT.

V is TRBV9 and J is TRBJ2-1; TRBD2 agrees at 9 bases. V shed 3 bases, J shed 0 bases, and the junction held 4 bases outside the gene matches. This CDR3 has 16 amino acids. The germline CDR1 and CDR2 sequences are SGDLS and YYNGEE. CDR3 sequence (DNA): TGTGCCAGCAGCGCCTTAGCGGGAGTCTCCTACAATGAGCAGTTCTTC. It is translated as CASSALAGVSYNEQFF.

The CDR3 reads CASSLGPYGANVLTF. DNA of the CDR3: TGTGCCAGCAGCTTGGGCCCCTACGGGGCCAACGTCCTGACTTTC. This chain connects TRBV5-5 to TRBJ2-6; D is undetermined. Germline loops: CDR1 SGHKS, CDR2 YYEKEE (reference sequence). V was clipped by 0 bases and J by 4 bases, with 8 bases between them. This CDR3 is 15 amino acids long.

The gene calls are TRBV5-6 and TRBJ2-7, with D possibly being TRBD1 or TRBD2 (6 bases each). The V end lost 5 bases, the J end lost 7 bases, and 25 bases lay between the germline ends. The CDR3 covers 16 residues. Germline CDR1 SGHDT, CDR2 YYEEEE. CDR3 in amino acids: CASRPRKTGGIGEQYF. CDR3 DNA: TGTGCCAGCAGGCCCAGGAAGACAGGCGGGATAGGAGAGCAGTACTTC.

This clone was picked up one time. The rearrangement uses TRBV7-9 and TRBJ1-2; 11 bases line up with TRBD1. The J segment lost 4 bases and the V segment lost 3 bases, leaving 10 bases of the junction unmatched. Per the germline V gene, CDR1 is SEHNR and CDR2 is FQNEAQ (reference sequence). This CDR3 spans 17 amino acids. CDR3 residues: CASSFPPGQGVVYGYTF. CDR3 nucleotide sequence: TGTGCCAGCAGCTTTCCCCCGGGACAGGGGGTAGTCTATGGCTACACCTTC.

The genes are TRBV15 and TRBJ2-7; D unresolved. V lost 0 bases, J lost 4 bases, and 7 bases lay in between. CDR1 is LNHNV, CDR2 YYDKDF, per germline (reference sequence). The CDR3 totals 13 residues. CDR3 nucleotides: TGTGCCACCAGCAGAGACAGGCAATACGAGCAGTACTTC. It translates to CATSRDRQYEQYF.